The clone carrying this TCR beta chain has a handful of counts. The source of the sample is a study of T cells in Graves' hyperthyroidism and ophthalmopathy. Trimming cost V 5 bases and J 9 bases, with 1 base left between them. The CDR3 totals 9 residues. The germline gives CDR1 SGHDN, CDR2 FVKESK. It was RNA transcripts that yielded the amplified TCR beta CDR3 regions. When the TCR CDR3 underwent first-round RT-PCR, the HTBI primer set was used. TCRdb re-derived calls from the multiplex PCR reads in MiXCR, one entry per CDR3 protein. The top ten clones hold 44% of a sample with about 200,000 distinct CDR3 sequences, around 19% of them seen once.

The clonotype originates from a man aged 40-49 years with Graves' hyperthyroidism. The sequencing input was blood. The chain uses TRBV14 and TRBJ1-4; D gene ambiguous. The CDR3 DNA reads as TGTGCCAGCAGCAAAAAACTGTTTTTT. It encodes CASSKKLFF.